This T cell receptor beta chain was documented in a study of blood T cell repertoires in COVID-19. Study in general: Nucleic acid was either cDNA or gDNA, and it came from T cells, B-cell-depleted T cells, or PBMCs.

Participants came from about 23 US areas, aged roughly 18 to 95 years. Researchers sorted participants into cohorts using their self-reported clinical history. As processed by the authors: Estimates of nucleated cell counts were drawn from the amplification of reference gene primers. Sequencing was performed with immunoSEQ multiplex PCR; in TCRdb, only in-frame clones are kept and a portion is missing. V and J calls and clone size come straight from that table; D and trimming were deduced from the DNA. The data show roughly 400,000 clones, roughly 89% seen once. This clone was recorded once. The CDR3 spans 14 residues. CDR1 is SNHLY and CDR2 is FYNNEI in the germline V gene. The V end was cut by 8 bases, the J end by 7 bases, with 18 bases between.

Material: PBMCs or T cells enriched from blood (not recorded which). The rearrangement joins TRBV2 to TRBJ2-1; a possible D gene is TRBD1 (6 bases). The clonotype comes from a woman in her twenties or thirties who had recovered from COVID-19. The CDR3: CASEETGTLNEQFF. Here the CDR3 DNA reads TGTGCCAGCGAAGAGACAGGTACTTTAAATGAGCAGTTCTTC. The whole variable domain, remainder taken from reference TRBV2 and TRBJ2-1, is EPEVTQTPSHQVTQMGQEVILRCVPISNHLYFYWYRQILGQKVEFLVSFYNNEISEKSEIFDDQFSVERPDGSNFTLKIRSTKLEDSAMYFCASEETGTLNEQFFGPGTRLTVL.